A single sample gave rise to the 5 T cell receptor beta chains below, sequenced in a study of OX40 agonist ivuxolimab in advanced cancers. Measured with immunoSEQ multiplex PCR; TCRdb has only the in-frame clones, and not every one. Here the sample spans approximately 38,000 clones, around 92% being singletons. The sequences come from CD4+ or CD8+ T cells sorted from blood, collected in a trial of the OX40 agonist ivuxolimab. The receptor source for this set is an adult with an advanced solid tumor such as melanoma, head and neck, liver or kidney cancer.

The V call is TRBV4-3, the J call TRBJ2-1; no firm D call. V shed 6 bases and J shed 9 bases, with 21 bases lying between them. Germline V CDR1 and CDR2: LGHNA, YSLEER. CDR3 length equals 15 residues. The CDR3 sequence: CASSPRESRASEQFF. The DNA for the CDR3 is TGCGCCAGCAGTCCACGTGAGTCTCGGGCGAGTGAGCAGTTCTTC.

The rearrangement uses TRBV9 and TRBJ2-5, with 7 bases identical to TRBD2. With V trimmed by 0 bases and J by 2 bases, 10 bases remained unmatched. This CDR3 comprises 17 residues. Germline V gene lookup returns CDR1 SGDLS and CDR2 YYNGEE. The CDR3 loop is CASSVGSWGGSQETQYF. DNA for the CDR3: TGTGCCAGCAGCGTAGGGAGTTGGGGCGGGAGTCAAGAGACCCAGTACTTC.

CDR3 DNA sequence: TGTGCCAGTAGTTTAGGCCCCGTCGGCACTGAAGCTTTCTTT. It specifies CASSLGPVGTEAFF. The rearrangement links TRBV19 to TRBJ1-1; D not certain. This CDR3 has 14 amino acids. Germline V lookup: CDR1 LNHDA, CDR2 SQIVND (reference sequence). Trimming left V 5 bases short and J 4 bases short, with 14 bases between.

This chain connects TRBV7-2 to TRBJ1-1; the D gene is possibly TRBD1 (6 bases). CDR1 is SGHTA and CDR2 is FQGNSA in the germline V gene. The CDR3 has 17 amino acids. The V gene lost 0 bases and the J gene lost 3 bases, with 17 bases spanning the gap. CDR3 in amino acids: CASSLASFGGADTEAFF. Written as DNA, the CDR3 is TGTGCCAGCAGCTTAGCGTCGTTCGGGGGCGCGGACACTGAAGCTTTCTTT.

The rearrangement joins TRBV5-6 to TRBJ2-7, with TRBD2 matching over 9 bases. CDR3 length: 15 residues. Germline V lookup: CDR1 SGHDT, CDR2 YYEEEE. V lost 2 bases, J lost 5 bases, and 8 bases stayed unmatched. The CDR3 region has the DNA TGTGCCAGCAGCTTTCTTAGCGGGAGAGGGGACGAGCAGTACGTC. This translates into CASSFLSGRGDEQYV.